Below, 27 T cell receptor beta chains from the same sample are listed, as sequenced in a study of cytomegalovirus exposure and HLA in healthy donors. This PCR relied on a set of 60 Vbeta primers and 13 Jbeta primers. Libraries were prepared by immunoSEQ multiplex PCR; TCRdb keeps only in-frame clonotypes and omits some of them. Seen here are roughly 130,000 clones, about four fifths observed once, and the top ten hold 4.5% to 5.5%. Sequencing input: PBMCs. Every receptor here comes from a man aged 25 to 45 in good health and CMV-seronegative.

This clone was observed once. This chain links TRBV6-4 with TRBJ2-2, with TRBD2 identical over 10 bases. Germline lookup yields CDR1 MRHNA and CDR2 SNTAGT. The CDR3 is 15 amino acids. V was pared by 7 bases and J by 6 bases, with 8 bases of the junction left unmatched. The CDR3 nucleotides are TGTGCCAGCAAAGAAGCAGCGGGAGGGCCCGGGGAGCTGTTTTTT. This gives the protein CASKEAAGGPGELFF.

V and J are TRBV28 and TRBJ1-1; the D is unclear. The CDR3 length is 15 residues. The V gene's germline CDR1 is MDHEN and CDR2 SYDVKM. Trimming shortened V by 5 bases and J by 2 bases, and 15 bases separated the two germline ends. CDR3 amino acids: CASSDSRRGNTEAFF. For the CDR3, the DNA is TGTGCCAGCAGTGACTCCCGGCGGGGTAACACTGAAGCTTTCTTT.

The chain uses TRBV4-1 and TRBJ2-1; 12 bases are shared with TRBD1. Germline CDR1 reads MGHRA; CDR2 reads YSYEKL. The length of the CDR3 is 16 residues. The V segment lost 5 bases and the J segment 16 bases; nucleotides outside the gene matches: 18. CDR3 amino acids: CASSVLTPGQGASHFF. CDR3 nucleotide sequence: TGCGCCAGCAGCGTTCTAACTCCGGGACAGGGGGCCTCCCACTTCTTC.

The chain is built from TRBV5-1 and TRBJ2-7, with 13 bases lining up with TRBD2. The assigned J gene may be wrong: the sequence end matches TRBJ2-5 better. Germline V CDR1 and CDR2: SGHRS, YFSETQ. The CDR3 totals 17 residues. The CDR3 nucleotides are TGCGCCAGCAGCTTGGCTGGACTAGCGGGGGCCCAAGAGACCCAGTACTTC. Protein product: CASSLAGLAGAQETQYF.

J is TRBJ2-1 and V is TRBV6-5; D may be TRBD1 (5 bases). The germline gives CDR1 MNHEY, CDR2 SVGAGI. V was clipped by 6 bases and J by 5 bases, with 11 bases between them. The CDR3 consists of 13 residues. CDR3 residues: CASSRAKNNEQFF. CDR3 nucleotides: TGTGCCAGCAGCAGGGCCAAAAACAATGAGCAGTTCTTC.

CDR3 nucleotide sequence: TGCGCCAGCAGCCAAGGTACAGGAACTCTAGCCAAAAACATTCAGTACTTC. Protein product: CASSQGTGTLAKNIQYF. The genes are TRBV4-1 and TRBJ2-4, with a possible D match to TRBD1 (5 bases). Germline CDR1 reads MGHRA; CDR2 reads YSYEKL. V shed 1 base and J shed 0 bases, with 13 bases lying between them. The CDR3 runs to 17 residues.

The CDR3 loop reads CASSEYEGARGYYGYTF. The CDR3, as DNA: TGTGCCAGCAGTGAATATGAAGGGGCGCGGGGTTATTATGGCTACACCTTC. V is TRBV6-1 and J is TRBJ1-2; perhaps TRBD1 as D (5 bases). Germline V gene data show CDR1 as MNHNS and CDR2 as SASEGT. Trimming shortened V by 2 bases and J by 5 bases, and 21 bases separated the two germline ends. The length of the CDR3 is 17 residues.

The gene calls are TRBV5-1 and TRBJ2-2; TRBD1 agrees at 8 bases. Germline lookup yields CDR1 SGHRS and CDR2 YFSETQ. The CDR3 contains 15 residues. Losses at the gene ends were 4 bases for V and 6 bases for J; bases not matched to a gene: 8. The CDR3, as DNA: TGCGCCAGCAGCGAGGCTCAGGGGGCCGCCGGGGAGCTGTTTTTT. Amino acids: CASSEAQGAAGELFF.

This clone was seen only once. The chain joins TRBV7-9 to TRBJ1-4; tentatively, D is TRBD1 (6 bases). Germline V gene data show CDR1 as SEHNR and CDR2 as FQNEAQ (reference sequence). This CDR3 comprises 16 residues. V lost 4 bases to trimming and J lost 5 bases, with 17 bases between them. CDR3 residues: CASSSTMGQDNEKLFF. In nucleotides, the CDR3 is TGTGCCAGCAGCTCCACCATGGGACAAGACAATGAAAAACTGTTTTTT.

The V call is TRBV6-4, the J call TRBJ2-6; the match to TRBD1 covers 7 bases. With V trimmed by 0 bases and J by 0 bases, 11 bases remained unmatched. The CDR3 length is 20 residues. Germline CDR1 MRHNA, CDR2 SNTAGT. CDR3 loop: CASSDSKVRQGHSGANVLTF. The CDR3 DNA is TGTGCCAGCAGTGACTCGAAAGTCAGACAGGGACACTCTGGGGCCAACGTCCTGACTTTC.

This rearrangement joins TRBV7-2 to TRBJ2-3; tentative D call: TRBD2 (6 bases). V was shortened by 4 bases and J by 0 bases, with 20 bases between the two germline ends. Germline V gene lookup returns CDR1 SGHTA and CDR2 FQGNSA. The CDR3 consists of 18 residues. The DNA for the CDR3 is TGTGCCAGCAGCTCACTAGCCAGTCGGTTTATTAGCACAGATACGCAGTATTTT. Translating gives CASSSLASRFISTDTQYF.

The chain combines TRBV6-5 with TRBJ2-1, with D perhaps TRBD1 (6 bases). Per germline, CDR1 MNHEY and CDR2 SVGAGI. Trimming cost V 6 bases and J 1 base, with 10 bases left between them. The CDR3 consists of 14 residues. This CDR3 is CASRPQGSYNEQFF. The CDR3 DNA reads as TGTGCCAGCAGGCCACAGGGTTCCTACAATGAGCAGTTCTTC.

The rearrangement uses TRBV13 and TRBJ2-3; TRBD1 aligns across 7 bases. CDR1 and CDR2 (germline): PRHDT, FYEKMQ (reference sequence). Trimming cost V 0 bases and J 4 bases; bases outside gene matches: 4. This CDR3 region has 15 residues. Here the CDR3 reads CASSLGTGEADTQYF. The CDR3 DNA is TGTGCCAGCAGCTTAGGCACAGGGGAAGCAGATACGCAGTATTTT.

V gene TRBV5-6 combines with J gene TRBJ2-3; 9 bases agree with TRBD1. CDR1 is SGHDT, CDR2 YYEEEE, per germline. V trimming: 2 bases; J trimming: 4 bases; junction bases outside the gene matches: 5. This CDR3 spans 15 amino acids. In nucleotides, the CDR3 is TGTGCCAGCAGCTTAAGAACAGGGGGCTCAGATACGCAGTATTTT. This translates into CASSLRTGGSDTQYF.

CDR3 residues: CASRRSDQRTDTQYF. The CDR3, as DNA: TGTGCCAGCAGGAGGTCTGACCAGCGCACAGATACGCAGTATTTT. The V call is TRBV2, the J call TRBJ2-3, with D uncertain. V lost 6 bases and J lost 1, with 14 bases in between. Germline assignment: CDR1 SNHLY and CDR2 FYNNEI. This CDR3 is 15 amino acids long.

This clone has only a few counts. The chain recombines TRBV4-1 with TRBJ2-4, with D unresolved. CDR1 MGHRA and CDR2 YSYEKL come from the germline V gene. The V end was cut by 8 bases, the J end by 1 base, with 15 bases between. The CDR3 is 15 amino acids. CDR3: CASGSTRRAKNIQYF. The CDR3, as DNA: TGCGCCAGCGGTTCGACAAGACGGGCCAAAAACATTCAGTACTTC.

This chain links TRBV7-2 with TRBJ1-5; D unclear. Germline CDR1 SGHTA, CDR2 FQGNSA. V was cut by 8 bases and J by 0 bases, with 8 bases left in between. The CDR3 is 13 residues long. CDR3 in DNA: TGTGCCAGCGGGCCCAATAGCAATCAGCCCCAGCATTTT. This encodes CASGPNSNQPQHF.

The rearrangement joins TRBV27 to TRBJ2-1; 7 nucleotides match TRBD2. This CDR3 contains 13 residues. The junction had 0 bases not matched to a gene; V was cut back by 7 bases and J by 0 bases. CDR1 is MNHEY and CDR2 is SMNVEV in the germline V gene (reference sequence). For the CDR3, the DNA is TGTGCCAGCACGGGAGGCTCCTACAATGAGCAGTTCTTC. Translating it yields CASTGGSYNEQFF.

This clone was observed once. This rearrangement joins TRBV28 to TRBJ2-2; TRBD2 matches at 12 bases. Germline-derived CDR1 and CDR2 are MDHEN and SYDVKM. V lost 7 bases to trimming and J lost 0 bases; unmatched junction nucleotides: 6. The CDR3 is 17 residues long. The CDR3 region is CASKGLAGLSNTGELFF. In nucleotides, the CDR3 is TGTGCCAGCAAGGGACTAGCGGGTTTATCGAACACCGGGGAGCTGTTTTTT.

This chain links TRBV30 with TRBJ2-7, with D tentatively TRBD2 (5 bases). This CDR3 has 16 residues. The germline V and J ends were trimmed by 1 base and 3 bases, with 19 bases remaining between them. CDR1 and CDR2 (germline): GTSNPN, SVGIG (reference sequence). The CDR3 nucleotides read TGTGCCTGGAGTGCCCTTCTTCCCCTAGCCGGCTACGAGCAGTACTTC. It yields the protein CAWSALLPLAGYEQYF.

The CDR3 reads CASSLPGQGTGELFF. The CDR3 nucleotides read TGTGCCAGCAGCTTACCTGGTCAGGGGACCGGGGAGCTGTTTTTT. The chain joins TRBV11-3 to TRBJ2-2, with D perhaps TRBD1 (6 bases). The germline CDR1 and CDR2 sequences are SGHNT and YENEEA. The CDR3 has 15 amino acids. Trimming removed 2 bases from V and 5 bases from J, with 12 bases in between.

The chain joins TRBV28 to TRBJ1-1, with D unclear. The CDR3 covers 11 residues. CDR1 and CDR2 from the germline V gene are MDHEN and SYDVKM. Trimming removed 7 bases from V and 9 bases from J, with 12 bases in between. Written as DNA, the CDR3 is TGTGCCAGCATCTCCCGGGAGAAAGCTTTCTTT. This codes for CASISREKAFF.

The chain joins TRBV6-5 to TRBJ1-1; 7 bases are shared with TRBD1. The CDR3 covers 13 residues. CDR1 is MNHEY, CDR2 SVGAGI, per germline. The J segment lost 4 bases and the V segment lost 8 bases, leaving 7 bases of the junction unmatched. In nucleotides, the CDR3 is TGTGCCAGCGGGAACAGGGGTAGCACTGAAGCTTTCTTT. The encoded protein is CASGNRGSTEAFF.

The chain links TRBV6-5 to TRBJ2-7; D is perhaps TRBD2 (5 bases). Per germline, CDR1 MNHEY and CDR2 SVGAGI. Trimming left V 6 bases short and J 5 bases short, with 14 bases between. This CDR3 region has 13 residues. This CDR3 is CASSRGSVNEQYF. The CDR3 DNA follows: TGTGCCAGCAGCAGAGGGTCTGTCAACGAGCAGTACTTC.

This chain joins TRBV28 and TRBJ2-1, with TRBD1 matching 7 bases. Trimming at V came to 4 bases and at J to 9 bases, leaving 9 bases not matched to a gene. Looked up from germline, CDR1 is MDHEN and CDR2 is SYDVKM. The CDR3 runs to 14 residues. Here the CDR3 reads CASSSDRWSTEQFF. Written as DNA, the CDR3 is TGTGCCAGCAGTTCGGACAGGTGGTCCACTGAGCAGTTCTTC.

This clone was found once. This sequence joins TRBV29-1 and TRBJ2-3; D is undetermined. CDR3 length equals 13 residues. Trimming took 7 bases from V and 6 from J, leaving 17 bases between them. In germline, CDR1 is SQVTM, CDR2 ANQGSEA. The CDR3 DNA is TGCAGCGCCCCGTCCCCTTGGGCGGATACGCAGTATTTT. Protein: CSAPSPWADTQYF.

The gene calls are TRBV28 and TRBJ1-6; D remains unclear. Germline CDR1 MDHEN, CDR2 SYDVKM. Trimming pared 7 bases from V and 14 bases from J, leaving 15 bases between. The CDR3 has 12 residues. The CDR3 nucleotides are TGTGCCAGCACAGGATATAATTCGGCCCTCCACTTT. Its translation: CASTGYNSALHF.